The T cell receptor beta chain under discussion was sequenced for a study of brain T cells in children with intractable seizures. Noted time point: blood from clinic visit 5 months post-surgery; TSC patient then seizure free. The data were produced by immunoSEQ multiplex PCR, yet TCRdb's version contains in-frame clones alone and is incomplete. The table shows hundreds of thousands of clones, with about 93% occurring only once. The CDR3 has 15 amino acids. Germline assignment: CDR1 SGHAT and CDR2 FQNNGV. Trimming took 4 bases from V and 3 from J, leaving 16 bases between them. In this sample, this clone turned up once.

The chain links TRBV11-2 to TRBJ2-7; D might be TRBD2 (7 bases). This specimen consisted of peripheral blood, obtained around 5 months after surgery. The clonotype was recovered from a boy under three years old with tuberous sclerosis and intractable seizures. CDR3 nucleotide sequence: TGTGCCAGCAGCTCCGGGGGGCTTTTTTACTACGAGCAGTACTTC. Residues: CASSSGGLFYYEQYF. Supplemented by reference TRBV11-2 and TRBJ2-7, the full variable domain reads EAGVAQSPRYKIIEKRQSVAFWCNPISGHATLYWYQQILGQGPKLLIQFQNNGVVDDSQLPKDRFSAERLKGVDSTLKIQPAKLEDSAVYLCASSSGGLFYYEQYFGPGTRLTVT.